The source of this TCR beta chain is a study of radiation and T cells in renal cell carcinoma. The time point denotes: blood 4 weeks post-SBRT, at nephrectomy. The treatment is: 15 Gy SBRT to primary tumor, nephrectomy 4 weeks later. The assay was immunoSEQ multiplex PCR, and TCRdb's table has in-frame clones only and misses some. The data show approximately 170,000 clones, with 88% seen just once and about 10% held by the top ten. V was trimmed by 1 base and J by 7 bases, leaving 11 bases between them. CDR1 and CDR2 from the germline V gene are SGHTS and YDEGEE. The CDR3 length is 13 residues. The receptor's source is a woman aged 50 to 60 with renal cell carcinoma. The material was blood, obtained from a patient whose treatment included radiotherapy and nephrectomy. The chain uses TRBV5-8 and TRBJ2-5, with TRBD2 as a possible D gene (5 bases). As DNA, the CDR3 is TGTGCCAGCAGCTTGCGCGAACGGGGGACCCAGTACTTC. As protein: CASSLRERGTQYF.